This TCR beta chain emerged from a study of blood T cell repertoires in COVID-19. Study information: There were acute and convalescent COVID-19 samples, and they came from the United States, Italy and Spain. T cells, B-cell-depleted T cells, or PBMCs provided the cDNA or gDNA that served as material.

The Seattle site enrolled patients during active infection and followed them longitudinally. The CDR3 sequence is 16 residues long. V was trimmed by 3 bases and J by 7 bases, leaving 16 bases between them. CDR1 is KGHSH and CDR2 is LQKENI in the germline V gene. In the source study's methods: Nucleated cell number was recorded as an estimate derived from reference gene primer amplification. TCRdb's table, derived via immunoSEQ multiplex PCR, lists solely in-frame clones and lacks some. The DNA gave D and trimming, while V, J and clone size come from that table. The top ten clones hold approximately 7.5% of a sample with some 250,000 clones, roughly 81% of them seen once.

This TCR derives from a woman over 75 with COVID-19, enrolled during active disease. Sequences were obtained from peripheral blood. This chain links TRBV18 with TRBJ1-6; perhaps TRBD1 as D (6 bases). CDR3 nucleotide sequence: TGTGCCAGCTCACCTATCTCCGGACAGATCAATTCACCCCTCCACTTT. Its translation: CASSPISGQINSPLHF. The full variable domain, rest sourced from reference TRBV18 and TRBJ1-6, is NAGVMQNPRHLVRRRGQEARLRCSPMKGHSHVYWYRQLPEEGLKFMVYLQKENIIDESGMPKERFSAEFPKEGPSILRIQQVVRGDSAAYFCASSPISGQINSPLHFGNGTRLTVT.